This is a list of T cell receptor beta chains from one sample in a study of control samples from healthy donors and cancer patients. Here immunoSEQ multiplex PCR was the method, and the copy in TCRdb shows in-frame clones only, minus some. The sample lists approximately 30,000 clones, around nine tenths occurring once. The specimen was PBMCs. All receptors derive from a woman aged 35 to 49 with lung cancer. Both conserved end residues are part of each CDR3. The D gene is left open where the match is weak. Not all rows give a size; the values are once, few, many and, for expanded clones, a class.

TRBJ2-7 | NA | NA | TRBV4-1 | TGCGCCAGCAGCCCATTAGCCGGGACGGACGGCTACGAGCAGTACTTC | CASSPLAGTDGYEQYF
TRBJ2-7 | NA | TRBD1 | TRBV7-8 | TGTGCCAGCAGCTTGGACAGGGCCTACGAGCAGTACTTC | CASSLDRAYEQYF
TRBJ1-6 | NA | NA | TRBV6-1 | TGTGCCAGCAGTGAAAGATCAGGGCCCAATTCACCCCTCCACTTT | CASSERSGPNSPLHF
TRBJ2-7 | few | NA | TRBV28 | TGTGCCAGCAGCCGAGGACCCCAGCCCCACGAGCAGTACTTC | CASSRGPQPHEQYF
TRBJ2-2 | NA | NA | TRBV6-4 | TGTGCCAGCAGTGACGGGGACACCGGGGAGCTGTTTTTT | CASSDGDTGELFF
TRBJ2-6 | NA | NA | TRBV19 | TGTGCCACCGCGGACTGGGAGTCCTCTGGGGCCAACGTCCTGACTTTC | CATADWESSGANVLTF
TRBJ1-5 | few | NA | TRBV28 | TGTGCCAGCAGTTTAAACAGGGAGGATCAGCCCCAGCATTTT | CASSLNREDQPQHF
TRBJ2-4 | NA | TRBD1 | TRBV28 | TGTGCCAGCAGTTTATCGGGACAGGGCCAAAACATTCAGTACTTC | CASSLSGQGQNIQYF
TRBJ2-5 | NA | NA | TRBV6-5 | TGTGCCAGCAAAACGGGGGGCGCCACGGAGACCCAGTACTTC | CASKTGGATETQYF
TRBJ1-3 | NA | NA | TRBV7-9 | TGTGCCAGCAGCTTAAACGGAAACTCTGGAAACACCATATATTTT | CASSLNGNSGNTIYF
TRBJ2-7 | NA | NA | TRBV11-2 | TGTGCCAGCAGCGCCGCGACAGGAACCTACGAGCAGTACTTC | CASSAATGTYEQYF